This TCR beta chain was obtained from a study of graft-versus-host responses after intestinal transplantation. General study results and limits: Early declines in HvG clones that occurred post-transplant were associated with peak circulating GvH clone levels.

The CDR3 contains 15 residues. J was trimmed by 8 bases and V by 0 bases; bases with no gene match: 6. The germline V gene encodes CDR1 MNHNS and CDR2 SASEGT. A remark on this clone: Its antigen is unidentified.

Assay used: immunoSEQ multiplex PCR; TCRdb lists only in-frame clones, some missing. This sample has approximately 10,000 clones, with roughly 92% found just once. This sequence was found in a human patient who received an intestinal transplant, so some T cells may come from the graft donor. The input for sequencing was PBMCs, taken almost 70 days after transplant. The chain recombines TRBV6-1 with TRBJ2-1; 8 bases are shared with TRBD1. The CDR3 sequence is CASSEAWTGPDEQFF. Written as DNA, the CDR3 is TGTGCCAGCAGTGAAGCCTGGACAGGGCCCGATGAGCAGTTCTTC.